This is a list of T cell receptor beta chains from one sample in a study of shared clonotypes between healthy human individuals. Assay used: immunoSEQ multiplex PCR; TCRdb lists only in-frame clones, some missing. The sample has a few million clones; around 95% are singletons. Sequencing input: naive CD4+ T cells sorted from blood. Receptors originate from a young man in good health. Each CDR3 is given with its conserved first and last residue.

cdr3_aa: CASSTRQGRTNEKLFF
j_call: TRBJ1-4
v_call: TRBV7-9

cdr3_aa: CASSPRTANNSPLHF
j_call: TRBJ1-6
v_call: TRBV11-2

cdr3_aa: CASGAGSNYNEQFF
j_call: TRBJ2-1
v_call: TRBV19

cdr3_aa: CASSQTSGASGEQFF
j_call: TRBJ2-1
v_call: TRBV5-1

cdr3_aa: CASSTLTGGTEAFF
j_call: TRBJ1-1
v_call: TRBV19

cdr3_aa: CASSLEGTRPTDTQYF
j_call: TRBJ2-3
v_call: TRBV7-2

cdr3_aa: CASSEREKLFF
j_call: TRBJ1-4
v_call: TRBV6-1

cdr3_aa: CASSSTVWETQYF
j_call: TRBJ2-5
v_call: TRBV6-5

cdr3_aa: CASSAGLAGGKNTGELFF
j_call: TRBJ2-2
v_call: TRBV9

cdr3_aa: CASSVRDNTYNEQFF
j_call: TRBJ2-1
v_call: TRBV5-1

cdr3_aa: CASSSTGDVNEKLFF
j_call: TRBJ1-4
v_call: TRBV11-2

cdr3_aa: CAWATGGTPSNEKLFF
j_call: TRBJ1-4
v_call: TRBV30

cdr3_aa: CASSYEGISSNEQFF
j_call: TRBJ2-1
v_call: TRBV6-5

cdr3_aa: CASSEEGGHWNEQYF
j_call: TRBJ2-7
v_call: TRBV5-1

cdr3_aa: CASSNAGTTYGYTF
j_call: TRBJ1-2
v_call: TRBV5-1

cdr3_aa: CASSIARTGEKRGYTF
j_call: TRBJ1-2
v_call: TRBV19

cdr3_aa: CASSLGGAFSYEQYF
j_call: TRBJ2-7
v_call: TRBV7-2

cdr3_aa: CASSQSWNEQFF
j_call: TRBJ2-1
v_call: TRBV6-5

cdr3_aa: CASSLGLANEQFF
j_call: TRBJ2-1
v_call: TRBV5-1

cdr3_aa: CASSLSTRRHEKLFF
j_call: TRBJ1-4
v_call: TRBV27

cdr3_aa: CASRFRNGANTGELFF
j_call: TRBJ2-2
v_call: TRBV5-4

cdr3_aa: CASRPTVQETQYF
j_call: TRBJ2-5
v_call: TRBV5-1

cdr3_aa: CASSPSQRGYTF
j_call: TRBJ1-2
v_call: TRBV5-1

cdr3_aa: CASSRPYNEQFF
j_call: TRBJ2-1
v_call: TRBV7-9

cdr3_aa: CAWSRGTVRYF
j_call: TRBJ2-7
v_call: TRBV30

cdr3_aa: CASSPGTRGGPQHF
j_call: TRBJ1-5
v_call: TRBV2

cdr3_aa: CASSLTNYGYTF
j_call: TRBJ1-2
v_call: TRBV5-8

cdr3_aa: CASGGLAGRETQYF
j_call: TRBJ2-5
v_call: TRBV5-1

cdr3_aa: CASSLVRTGSYEQYF
j_call: TRBJ2-7
v_call: TRBV11-2

cdr3_aa: CAVGRLNTIYF
j_call: TRBJ1-3
v_call: TRBV10-3

cdr3_aa: CASSSRQGKAFEQYF
j_call: TRBJ2-7
v_call: TRBV9

cdr3_aa: CASRDGTGFSNQPQHF
j_call: TRBJ1-5
v_call: TRBV6-6

cdr3_aa: CASSTRGDSNSPLHF
j_call: TRBJ1-6
v_call: TRBV7-2

cdr3_aa: CASSQAGFHGELFF
j_call: TRBJ2-2
v_call: TRBV4-1

cdr3_aa: CASSLLPGQWPYEQYF
j_call: TRBJ2-7
v_call: TRBV27

cdr3_aa: CASSDPGGAGSPLHF
j_call: TRBJ1-6
v_call: TRBV25-1

cdr3_aa: CASSPTSSYEQYF
j_call: TRBJ2-7
v_call: TRBV18

cdr3_aa: CASRPGGMGNQPQHF
j_call: TRBJ1-5
v_call: TRBV27

cdr3_aa: CASSLLNLGNSPLHF
j_call: TRBJ1-6
v_call: TRBV27

cdr3_aa: CASSRLGSSNEKLFF
j_call: TRBJ1-4
v_call: TRBV4-1